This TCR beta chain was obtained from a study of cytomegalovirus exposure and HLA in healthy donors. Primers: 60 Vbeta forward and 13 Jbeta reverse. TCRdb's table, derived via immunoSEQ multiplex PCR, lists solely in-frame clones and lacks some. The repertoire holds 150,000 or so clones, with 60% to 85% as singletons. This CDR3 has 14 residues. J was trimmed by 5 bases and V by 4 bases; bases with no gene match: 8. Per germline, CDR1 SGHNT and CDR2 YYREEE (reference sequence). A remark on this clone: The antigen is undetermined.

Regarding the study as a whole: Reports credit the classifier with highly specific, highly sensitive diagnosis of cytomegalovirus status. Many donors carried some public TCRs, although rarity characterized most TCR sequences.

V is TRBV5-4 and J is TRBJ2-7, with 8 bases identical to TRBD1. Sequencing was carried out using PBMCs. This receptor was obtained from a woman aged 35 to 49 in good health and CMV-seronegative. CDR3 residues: CASSHKDREHEQYF. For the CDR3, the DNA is TGTGCCAGCAGCCATAAGGACAGGGAGCACGAGCAGTACTTC.